Listed here are 8 T cell receptor beta chains from one sample, sequenced in a study of vaccination and CD4 T cells after COVID-19. For these receptors, no antigen is known. Sequencing of DNA taken from cultured CD4+ T cells relied on the Oncomine TCR Beta short-read assay. TCRdb re-called the PCR reads with MiXCR, one entry per CDR3 protein. The sample lists 15,000 to 20,000 distinct CDR3 sequences; about three fifths were seen once. The treatment is: roughly 11-day PBMC culture with coronavirus spike peptide pools or control peptides (ViraFEST assay). Sample: CD4+ T cells from blood, cultured in vitro. These TCRs come from a human donor who had recovered from COVID-19.

Remarks on this clonotype: A read error may account for a junction end that differs from germline. J is TRBJ2-1 and V is TRBV7-7, with D possibly being TRBD2 (6 bases). This CDR3 contains 12 residues. From germline, CDR1 is SSHAT and CDR2 FNYEAQ (reference sequence). The CDR3: CASSPPGGARFF. The CDR3 DNA reads as TGTGCTAGCAGCCCCCCCGGGGGAGCAAGGTTCTTC.

Comments on this clonotype: A junction end diverges from the germline sequence, so it may reflect a read error. V and J are TRBV24-1 and TRBJ2-3; possibly TRBD2 for D (7 bases). CDR3 length: 13 residues. The germline V gene encodes CDR1 KGHDR and CDR2 SFDVKD. CDR3 in DNA: TGTGCCACCGGTGAAGGGGGGGTCGATACGCAGTATTTT. The encoded protein is CATGEGGVDTQYF.

This chain joins TRBV19 and TRBJ1-2; 7 bases align to TRBD1. The CDR3 loop spans 16 amino acids. Looked up from germline, CDR1 is LNHDA and CDR2 is SQIVND (reference sequence). With 6 bases clipped from V and 8 bases from J, the junction kept 18 bases outside the gene matches. Here the CDR3 DNA reads TGTGCCAGTAGCCGACAGGGACCAGGGCATTTGGGAGGCTACACCTTC. This translates into CASSRQGPGHLGGYTF.

The V and J genes are TRBV28 and TRBJ1-2; 7 nucleotides agree with TRBD1. CDR1 MDHEN and CDR2 SYDVKM come from the germline V gene. Losses at the gene ends were 5 bases for V and 2 bases for J; bases not matched to a gene: 5. CDR3 size: 14 residues. The CDR3 DNA reads TGTGCCAGCAGTGCGCCGGGACAGAACTATGGCTACACCTTC. It codes for CASSAPGQNYGYTF.

V gene TRBV28 combines with J gene TRBJ1-5, with TRBD1 as a possible D gene (5 bases). Trimming stripped 11 bases from V and 6 bases from J, with 23 bases between. The CDR3 sequence is 15 residues long. Germline loops: CDR1 MDHEN, CDR2 SYDVKM. CDR3 in amino acids: CASRGGSSGGQPQHF. The CDR3 coding sequence is TGTGCCTCACGGGGGGGTTCCTCTGGGGGTCAGCCCCAGCATTTT.

This clonotype has just a few counts. V is TRBV27 and J is TRBJ2-3; perhaps TRBD2 as D (6 bases). This CDR3 spans 19 amino acids. Trimming cost V 6 bases and J 0 bases, with 25 bases left between them. CDR1 and CDR2 from the germline V gene are MNHEY and SMNVEV (reference sequence). CDR3 sequence reads: CASSRSRRGFYSSTDTQYF. The CDR3 nucleotides read TGTGCCAGCAGCAGATCAAGGAGGGGTTTCTATTCTAGCACAGATACGCAGTATTTT.

This clonotype has just one count. The genes are TRBV3-1 and TRBJ2-7, with D uncertain. CDR1 and CDR2 (germline): LGHDT, YNNKEL (reference sequence). Trimming removed 5 bases from V and 0 bases from J, with 8 bases in between. This CDR3 has 13 residues. CDR3 bases: TGTGCCAGCAGCTCCGACTTCTCCTACGAGCAGTACTTC. Protein product: CASSSDFSYEQYF.

This rearrangement joins TRBV19 to TRBJ2-6; D not certain. Trimming removed 6 bases at V and 0 bases at J, with 9 bases between. The CDR3 spans 15 residues. The germline CDR1 and CDR2 sequences are LNHDA and SQIVND (reference sequence). As DNA, the CDR3 is TGTGCCAGTAGGAGGACGCACTCTGGGGCCAACGTCCTGACTTTC. Translated: CASRRTHSGANVLTF.